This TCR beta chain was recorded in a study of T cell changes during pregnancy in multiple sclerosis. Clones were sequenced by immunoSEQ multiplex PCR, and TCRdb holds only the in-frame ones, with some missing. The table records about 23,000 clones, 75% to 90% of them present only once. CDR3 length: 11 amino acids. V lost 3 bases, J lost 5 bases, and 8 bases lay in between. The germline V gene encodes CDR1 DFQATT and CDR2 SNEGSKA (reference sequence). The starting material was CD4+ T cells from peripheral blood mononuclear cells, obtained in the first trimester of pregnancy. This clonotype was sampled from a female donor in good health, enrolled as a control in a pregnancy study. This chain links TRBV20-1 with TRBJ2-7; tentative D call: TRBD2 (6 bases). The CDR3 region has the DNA TGCAGTGCTAGGATAGCGGACGAGCAGTACTTC. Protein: CSARIADEQYF.